Following are 32 T cell receptor beta chains from one sample sequenced in a study of blood T cell repertoires in COVID-19. Only in-frame clones appear in the TCRdb table, and some are missing; sequencing was by immunoSEQ multiplex PCR. Of approximately 15,000 clones listed, 80% to 90% are singletons. The source material was peripheral blood. The source is a man aged 50-59 years with active COVID-19.

The chain employs TRBV19 and TRBJ2-3, with 7 bases lining up with TRBD2. This CDR3 has 14 amino acids. The J segment lost 0 bases and the V segment lost 7 bases, leaving 4 bases of the junction unmatched. CDR1 and CDR2 from the germline V gene are LNHDA and SQIVND (reference sequence). CDR3 protein: CASKLAMSTDTQYF. The CDR3 DNA is TGTGCCAGTAAACTAGCGATGAGCACAGATACGCAGTATTTT.

The chain uses TRBV4-2 and TRBJ2-3; no firm D call. The CDR3 length is 13 residues. Germline CDR1 is LGHNA and CDR2 is YNFKEQ. Trimming cost V 3 bases and J 4 bases, with 8 bases left between them. CDR3 sequence (DNA): TGTGCCAGCAGCCAGCCAAGCGCAGATACGCAGTATTTT. It translates to CASSQPSADTQYF.

This clone was seen once. V is TRBV19 and J is TRBJ1-5, with D perhaps matching TRBD1 (5 bases). The V end was cut by 6 bases, the J end by 0 bases, with 12 bases between. This CDR3 region has 15 residues. From germline, CDR1 is LNHDA and CDR2 SQIVND (reference sequence). For the CDR3, the DNA is TGTGCCAGTAGCCTTGGGACTTTTAGCAATCAGCCCCAGCATTTT. Translating it yields CASSLGTFSNQPQHF.

This chain uses TRBV28 with TRBJ2-3; tentatively, D is TRBD2 (6 bases). There are 16 residues in the CDR3. The germline V and J ends were trimmed by 3 bases and 3 bases, with 16 bases remaining between them. Germline assignment: CDR1 MDHEN and CDR2 SYDVKM. Written as DNA, the CDR3 is TGTGCCAGCAGTTTTATGTTAGCGGAGCCGACAGATACGCAGTATTTT. Its translation is CASSFMLAEPTDTQYF.

The chain employs TRBV6-2 or TRBV6-3 and TRBJ2-1, with 9 bases that match TRBD2. Trimming removed 3 bases from V and 3 bases from J; junction bases left unmatched: 9. The CDR3 covers 17 residues. The germline V gene has CDR1 MNHEY and CDR2 SVGEGT. The CDR3 region is CASSYSPTSGLYNEQFF. Here the CDR3 DNA reads TGTGCCAGCAGTTATTCCCCGACTAGCGGACTCTACAATGAGCAGTTCTTC.

The chain joins TRBV5-1 to TRBJ2-3, with a possible D match to TRBD2 (6 bases). This CDR3 has 17 amino acids. V lost 0 bases and J 0 bases, leaving 14 bases between the germline ends. Germline V gene lookup returns CDR1 SGHRS and CDR2 YFSETQ. This CDR3 reads CASSLVGVAASTDTQYF. The CDR3 DNA is TGCGCCAGCAGCTTGGTGGGGGTAGCGGCTAGCACAGATACGCAGTATTTT.

The chain uses TRBV9 and TRBJ2-3, with D possibly TRBD2 on 6 matching bases. Germline V gene sequence: CDR1 SGDLS, CDR2 YYNGEE. This CDR3 spans 18 amino acids. V was trimmed by 0 bases and J by 1 base, leaving 18 bases between them. This CDR3 reads CASSVAPAGRDGTDTQYF. DNA of the CDR3: TGTGCCAGCAGCGTAGCTCCCGCAGGGCGGGACGGCACAGATACGCAGTATTTT.

The chain couples TRBV4-1 to TRBJ2-6, with 8 bases aligning to TRBD1. The CDR3 has 16 residues. V gave up 0 bases and J gave up 11 bases; unmatched junction bases: 9. The germline gives CDR1 MGHRA, CDR2 YSYEKL. CDR3 DNA: TGCGCCAGCAGCCAAGATCGAGGGACAGGCTCCCACGTCCTGACTTTC. The encoded protein is CASSQDRGTGSHVLTF.

This chain links TRBV18 with TRBJ1-2, with D maybe TRBD1 (6 bases). The CDR3 has 14 amino acids. Germline lookup yields CDR1 KGHSH and CDR2 LQKENI. V was trimmed by 1 base and J by 4 bases, leaving 10 bases between them. CDR3 sequence: CASSPQGEVYGYTF. The CDR3 coding sequence is TGTGCCAGCTCACCACAGGGGGAAGTCTATGGCTACACCTTC. Full variable domain (rest looked up from reference TRBV18 and TRBJ1-2): NAGVMQNPRHLVRRRGQEARLRCSPMKGHSHVYWYRQLPEEGLKFMVYLQKENIIDESGMPKERFSAEFPKEGPSILRIQQVVRGDSAAYFCASSPQGEVYGYTFGSGTRLTVV.

The rearrangement uses TRBV28 and TRBJ1-1; D not resolved. This CDR3 comprises 12 residues. CDR1 MDHEN and CDR2 SYDVKM come from the germline V gene. V was shortened by 5 bases and J by 8 bases, with 12 bases between the two germline ends. The CDR3 DNA is TGTGCCAGCAGTCCTCCTGGCAGAGAAGCTTTCTTT. This codes for CASSPPGREAFF.

V is TRBV5-5 and J is TRBJ1-5; D is undetermined. The CDR3 extends over 15 amino acids. The V gene's germline CDR1 is SGHKS and CDR2 YYEKEE (reference sequence). V was cut by 0 bases and J by 0 bases, with 7 bases left in between. In nucleotides, the CDR3 is TGTGCCAGCAGCTTGGATCTGCGTAGCAATCAGCCCCAGCATTTT. Translated: CASSLDLRSNQPQHF.

The chain recombines TRBV2 with TRBJ1-4; possible D gene TRBD1, 6 bases. Germline V gene sequence: CDR1 SNHLY, CDR2 FYNNEI. The CDR3 is 14 residues long. The V end was cut by 6 bases, the J end by 7 bases, with 15 bases between. CDR3 in amino acids: CASRTGTRREKLFF. CDR3 DNA: TGTGCCAGCAGAACCGGGACAAGACGTGAAAAACTGTTTTTT.

The rearrangement joins TRBV29-1 to TRBJ1-5; TRBD1 is a possible D gene (5 bases). The CDR3 spans 13 residues. The germline gives CDR1 SQVTM, CDR2 ANQGSEA. Trimming removed 4 bases from V and 2 bases from J, with 9 bases in between. The CDR3 nucleotides are TGCAGCGTTGGCGGGGGACGCAATCAGCCCCAGCATTTT. The encoded protein is CSVGGGRNQPQHF.

CDR3 residues: CASRRGRLTYNEQFF. The CDR3 coding sequence is TGTGCCAGCAGGAGAGGCCGTTTGACTTACAATGAGCAGTTCTTC. The rearrangement joins TRBV6-5 to TRBJ2-1, with unresolved D. CDR1 and CDR2 from the germline V gene are MNHEY and SVGAGI. V gave up 6 bases and J gave up 4 bases, with 16 bases separating them. The CDR3 is made up of 15 amino acids.

This clone has a single count. For the CDR3, the DNA is TGTGCCAGCGAAGACCTAGCGGGGCAGACCCAGTACTTC. Protein product: CASEDLAGQTQYF. V usage is TRBV9 and J usage is TRBJ2-5; 9 bases fit TRBD2. The CDR3 has 13 amino acids. V was clipped by 7 bases and J by 6 bases; unmatched bases: 7. Germline CDR1 and CDR2: SGDLS and YYNGEE.

The chain employs TRBV5-1 and TRBJ1-3; no definite D call. Deletions cut 0 bases from V and 2 bases from J, with 6 bases between. CDR1 SGHRS and CDR2 YFSETQ come from the germline V gene. The CDR3 spans 14 residues. The CDR3, as DNA: TGCGCCAGCAGCTTGGACGGTACTGGAAACACCATATATTTT. Protein: CASSLDGTGNTIYF.

The chain joins TRBV5-6 to TRBJ2-3; 9 bases agree with TRBD2. The CDR3 extends over 16 amino acids. The J segment lost 2 bases and the V segment lost 6 bases, leaving 10 bases of the junction unmatched. Germline CDR1 reads SGHDT; CDR2 reads YYEEEE. CDR3 in amino acids: CASTKYLAGLTDTQYF. The CDR3 DNA sequence: TGTGCCAGCACCAAATATCTAGCGGGGCTCACAGATACGCAGTATTTT.

V is TRBV5-6 and J is TRBJ1-2, with 9 bases fitting TRBD1. The CDR3 runs to 15 residues. The V and J ends lost 2 bases and 6 bases, in that order; junction bases with no gene match: 8. CDR1 and CDR2 from the germline V gene are SGHDT and YYEEEE. The CDR3 DNA sequence: TGTGCCAGCAGCTTTAGGACAGGGGACACGAATGGCTACACCTTC. The encoded protein is CASSFRTGDTNGYTF.

The V and J genes are TRBV6-5 and TRBJ2-1, with D possibly being TRBD2 (6 bases). This CDR3 is 15 amino acids long. Trimming removed 6 bases from V and 4 bases from J, with 16 bases in between. Looked up from germline, CDR1 is MNHEY and CDR2 is SVGAGI. CDR3 protein: CASRLARLGYNEQFF. The CDR3 DNA sequence: TGTGCCAGCAGGTTAGCTCGACTAGGATACAATGAGCAGTTCTTC.

This sequence joins TRBV10-3 and TRBJ1-4; D is undetermined. CDR1 and CDR2 (germline): ENHRY, SYGVKD. The CDR3 totals 14 residues. V shed 4 bases and J shed 2 bases, with 8 bases lying between them. The CDR3 spells CAISGGGTNEKLFF. The CDR3 DNA reads as TGTGCCATCAGTGGAGGAGGGACTAATGAAAAACTGTTTTTT.

The chain combines TRBV7-2 with TRBJ2-4; 10 bases line up with TRBD1. The V segment lost 5 bases and the J segment 2 bases; nucleotides outside the gene matches: 6. The CDR3 is made up of 16 amino acids. Germline loops: CDR1 SGHTA, CDR2 FQGNSA. The CDR3 loop reads CASSQGDRGPKNIQYF. CDR3 in DNA: TGTGCCAGCAGCCAAGGGGACAGGGGACCCAAAAACATTCAGTACTTC.

The table lists this clone with a count of one. V usage is TRBV4-3 and J usage is TRBJ2-1; D might be TRBD2 (6 bases). The CDR3 contains 17 residues. Trimming took 2 bases from V and 2 from J, leaving 16 bases between them. In germline, CDR1 is LGHNA, CDR2 YSLEER. The CDR3 DNA is TGCGCCAGCAGCCAAAGTAGCGGCCCCGTACCCTACAATGAGCAGTTCTTC. It specifies CASSQSSGPVPYNEQFF.

The V and J genes are TRBV4-1 and TRBJ2-1; 7 bases are shared with TRBD2. There are 14 residues in the CDR3. Germline V gene lookup returns CDR1 MGHRA and CDR2 YSYEKL. Trimming took 4 bases from V and 7 from J; bases not matched to a gene: 7. The CDR3 protein is CASSPGDYTNEQFF. CDR3 nucleotides: TGCGCCAGCAGCCCGGGGGACTACACGAATGAGCAGTTCTTC.

The table lists this clone with a count of one. This rearrangement joins TRBV6-2 or TRBV6-3 to TRBJ2-1, with TRBD2 identical over 11 bases. Germline CDR1 MNHEY, CDR2 SVGEGT. Germline trimming cut 6 bases from V and 7 bases from J; bases unmatched to any gene: 8. The CDR3 has 15 amino acids. The CDR3 region is CASSKLAGEVNEQFF. CDR3 DNA: TGTGCCAGCAGCAAACTAGCGGGAGAGGTAAATGAGCAGTTCTTC.

CDR3 sequence reads: CASSPDRGLHEKLFF. The CDR3 DNA reads as TGTGCCAGCTCACCGGACAGGGGGCTACATGAAAAACTGTTTTTT. The rearrangement uses TRBV18 and TRBJ1-4; TRBD1 matches 11 bases. With 3 bases clipped from V and 6 bases from J, the junction kept 3 bases outside the gene matches. This CDR3 comprises 15 residues. CDR1 KGHSH and CDR2 LQKENI come from the germline V gene.

V usage is TRBV7-2 and J usage is TRBJ2-2, with 7 bases identical to TRBD2. CDR1 is SGHTA and CDR2 is FQGNSA in the germline V gene. CDR3 length equals 16 residues. J lost 5 bases, V lost 2 bases, and 8 bases had no gene match. CDR3: CASSLRGGSGTGELFF. CDR3 in DNA: TGTGCCAGCAGCTTAAGAGGCGGGAGTGGTACCGGGGAGCTGTTTTTT.

The chain is built from TRBV5-1 and TRBJ1-6, with D perhaps matching TRBD1 (5 bases). CDR3 size: 13 residues. Per germline, CDR1 SGHRS and CDR2 YFSETQ. The germline V and J ends were trimmed by 4 bases and 13 bases, with 15 bases remaining between them. The CDR3 DNA follows: TGCGCCAGCAGCACTGACAGTACCGGGCCCCTCCACTTT. Translated: CASSTDSTGPLHF.

V and J are TRBV18 and TRBJ1-1, with TRBD1 matching over 9 bases. The V gene end was trimmed by 1 base and the J gene end by 3 bases; junction bases not matched to a gene: 6. From germline, CDR1 is KGHSH and CDR2 LQKENI. This CDR3 has 16 amino acids. CDR3 in amino acids: CASSPRTGVSDTEAFF. The CDR3 coding sequence is TGTGCCAGCTCACCACGGACAGGGGTGTCGGACACTGAAGCTTTCTTT.

This clone appeared a single time. The J gene is TRBJ1-1, the V gene TRBV11-3; D is uncertain. CDR3 length: 14 residues. Germline-derived CDR1 and CDR2 are SGHNT and YENEEA. V lost 8 bases to trimming and J lost 2 bases, with 15 bases between them. The CDR3 loop reads CASGPFESNTEAFF. The CDR3 coding sequence is TGTGCCAGCGGCCCCTTCGAATCTAACACTGAAGCTTTCTTT.

On this clone: Other DNA sequences in the same sample also yield this CDR3. The chain uses TRBV9 and TRBJ2-2; TRBD2 matches 11 bases. The CDR3 runs 15 residues. After removal of 1 base from V and 5 bases from J, the junction contained 1 base not matched to a gene. Looked up from germline, CDR1 is SGDLS and CDR2 is YYNGEE. This CDR3 is CASSVLAGGTGELFF. DNA of the CDR3: TGTGCCAGCAGCGTACTAGCGGGAGGTACCGGGGAGCTGTTTTTT.

This chain connects TRBV4-2 to TRBJ2-1; the match to TRBD1 covers 9 bases. Trimming cost V 4 bases and J 6 bases; bases outside gene matches: 4. Germline lookup yields CDR1 LGHNA and CDR2 YNFKEQ. This CDR3 has 14 residues. Here the CDR3 reads CASSPGTGINEQFF. The CDR3 region has the DNA TGTGCCAGCAGCCCCGGGACAGGGATCAATGAGCAGTTCTTC.

This chain uses TRBV6-5 with TRBJ2-1; maybe TRBD1 (5 bases). The length of the CDR3 is 15 residues. Deletions cut 6 bases from V and 0 bases from J, with 12 bases between. Germline assignment: CDR1 MNHEY and CDR2 SVGAGI. CDR3 sequence (DNA): TGTGCCAGCAGGAGACAGACCAGCTCCTACAATGAGCAGTTCTTC. Translation gives CASRRQTSSYNEQFF.